This T cell receptor beta chain was recovered during a study of cytotoxic CD8 clonotypes in ibrutinib-treated CLL. As concerns this clone: Antigen: not known.

Only in-frame clones appear in the TCRdb table, and some are missing; sequencing was by immunoSEQ multiplex PCR. The sample yields roughly 180,000 clones, under 90% seen once. General study points: Researchers report that baseline clonality outpaced age-matched healthy donors and tracked circulating CD8+ T-cell counts.

The length of the CDR3 is 15 residues. CDR1 LNHDA and CDR2 SQIVND come from the germline V gene (reference sequence). The ends lost 6 bases at V and 5 bases at J; junction bases unmatched: 11. As input for TCR beta libraries, about 2 micrograms of genomic DNA came from cryopreserved PBMCs. Here the sequenced sample was PBMCs, taken after 24 months of ibrutinib treatment. The rearrangement links TRBV19 to TRBJ2-7, with 9 bases matching TRBD1. This sequence was found in a human donor with chronic lymphocytic leukemia. CDR3 sequence: CASRKLPDRGHEQYF. The CDR3 bases are TGTGCCAGTAGGAAGCTTCCGGACAGGGGCCACGAGCAGTACTTC.